This T cell receptor beta chain is from a study of identical twins. V was clipped by 4 bases and J by 1 base; unmatched bases: 3. Germline CDR1 and CDR2: SNHLY and FYNNEI. The CDR3 sequence is 15 residues long. Using its own MiXCR run on the 5' RACE reads, TCRdb lists one record per CDR3 protein. The table includes some 790,000 distinct CDR3 sequences, 15% to 20% detected once. Healthy Caucasians made up all donors. Separately, the same data were catalogued under a study of T cells expressing NK-cell markers.

Sequencing was carried out using PBMCs. V gene TRBV2 combines with J gene TRBJ2-3, with TRBD2 matching 9 bases. The TCR sequence derives from a woman aged 18-35 years in good health. The CDR3 protein is CASSGLAVGTDTQYF. For the CDR3, the DNA is TGTGCCAGCAGTGGACTAGCGGTTGGCACAGATACGCAGTATTTT.